This TCR beta chain stems from a study of T cell responses to AZD1222 COVID-19 vaccine. Study-wide results and caveats: Recipients of AZD1222 seropositive at baseline numbered only 5 or 6.

Regarding this clone: No antigen is known for it.

Clones were read by immunoSEQ multiplex PCR, and TCRdb kept only the in-frame ones, dropping some. This table has roughly 100,000 clones, nearly 90% appearing once. Material: peripheral blood, obtained 28 days after the second AZD1222 dose. This clonotype originated in an adult who received the AZD1222 COVID-19 vaccine.

The CDR3 coding sequence is TGTGCCAGCAGCCCCCCGGGGGCAAGTGAAAAACTGTTTTTT. Protein sequence: CASSPPGASEKLFF. The V and J genes are TRBV27 and TRBJ1-4, with D possibly TRBD1 on 6 matching bases. The CDR3 is 14 residues long. CDR1 is MNHEY, CDR2 SMNVEV, per germline (reference sequence). V was pared by 6 bases and J by 7 bases, with 15 bases between.